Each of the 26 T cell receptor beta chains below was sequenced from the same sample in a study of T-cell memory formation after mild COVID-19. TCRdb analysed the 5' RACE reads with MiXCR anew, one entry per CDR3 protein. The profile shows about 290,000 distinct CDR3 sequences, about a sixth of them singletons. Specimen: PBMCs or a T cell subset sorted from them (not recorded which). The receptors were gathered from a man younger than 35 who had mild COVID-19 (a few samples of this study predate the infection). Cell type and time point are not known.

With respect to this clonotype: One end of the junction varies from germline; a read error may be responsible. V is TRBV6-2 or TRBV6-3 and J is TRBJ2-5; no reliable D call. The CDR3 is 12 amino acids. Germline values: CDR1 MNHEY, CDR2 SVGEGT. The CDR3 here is CASSYDMETQCF. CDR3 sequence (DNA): TGTGCCAGCAGTTATGATATGGAGACCCAGTGCTTC.

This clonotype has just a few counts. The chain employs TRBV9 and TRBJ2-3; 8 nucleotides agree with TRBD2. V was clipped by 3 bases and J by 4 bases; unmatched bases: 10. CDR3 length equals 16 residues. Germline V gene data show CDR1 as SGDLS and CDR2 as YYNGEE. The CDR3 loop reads CASSGLPTSGADTQYF. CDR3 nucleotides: TGTGCCAGCAGCGGCCTCCCTACTAGCGGAGCAGATACGCAGTATTTT.

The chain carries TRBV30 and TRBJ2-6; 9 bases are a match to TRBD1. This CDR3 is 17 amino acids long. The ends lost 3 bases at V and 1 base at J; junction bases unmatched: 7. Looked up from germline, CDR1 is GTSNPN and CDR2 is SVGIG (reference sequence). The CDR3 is CAWSRDRVRSGANVLTF. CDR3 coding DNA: TGTGCCTGGAGCCGGGACAGGGTTAGATCTGGGGCCAACGTCCTGACTTTC.

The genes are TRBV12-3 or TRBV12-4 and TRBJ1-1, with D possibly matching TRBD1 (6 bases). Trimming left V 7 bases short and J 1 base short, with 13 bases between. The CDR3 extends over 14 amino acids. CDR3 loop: CASTDRSWNTEAFF. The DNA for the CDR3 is TGTGCCAGCACCGACAGGTCCTGGAACACTGAAGCTTTCTTT.

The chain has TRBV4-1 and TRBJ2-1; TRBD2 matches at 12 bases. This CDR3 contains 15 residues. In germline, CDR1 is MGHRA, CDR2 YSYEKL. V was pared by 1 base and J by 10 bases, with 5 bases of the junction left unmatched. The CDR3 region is CASSQGLAGVGEQFF. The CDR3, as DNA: TGCGCCAGCAGCCAAGGACTAGCGGGGGTAGGGGAGCAGTTCTTC.

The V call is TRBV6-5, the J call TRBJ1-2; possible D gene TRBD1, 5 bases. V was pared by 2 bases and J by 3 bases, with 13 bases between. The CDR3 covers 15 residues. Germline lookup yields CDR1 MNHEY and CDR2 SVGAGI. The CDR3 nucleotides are TGTGCCAGCAGTTACATCGGGGGACGCGACTATGGCTACACCTTC. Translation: CASSYIGGRDYGYTF.

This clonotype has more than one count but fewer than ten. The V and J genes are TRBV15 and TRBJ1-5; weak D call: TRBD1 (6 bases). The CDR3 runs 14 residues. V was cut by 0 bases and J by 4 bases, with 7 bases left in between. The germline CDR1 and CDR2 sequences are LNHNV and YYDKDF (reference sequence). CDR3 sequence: CATSREQGNQPQHF. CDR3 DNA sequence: TGTGCCACCAGCAGAGAACAGGGAAATCAGCCCCAGCATTTT.

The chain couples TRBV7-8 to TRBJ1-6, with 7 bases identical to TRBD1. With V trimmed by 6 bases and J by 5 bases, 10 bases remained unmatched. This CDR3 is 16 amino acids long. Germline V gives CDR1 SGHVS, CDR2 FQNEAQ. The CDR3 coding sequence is TGTGCCAGCAGGCAACAACCCGGGACAGATAATTCACCCCTCCACTTT. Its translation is CASRQQPGTDNSPLHF.

The CDR3 reads CASSLDLGLNEQFF. The CDR3 coding sequence is TGTGCCAGCAGCTTAGATCTTGGCCTCAATGAGCAGTTCTTC. The chain employs TRBV11-2 and TRBJ2-1, with D uncertain. The germline V gene encodes CDR1 SGHAT and CDR2 FQNNGV. CDR3 length: 14 amino acids. Trimming cost V 0 bases and J 6 bases, with 9 bases left between them.

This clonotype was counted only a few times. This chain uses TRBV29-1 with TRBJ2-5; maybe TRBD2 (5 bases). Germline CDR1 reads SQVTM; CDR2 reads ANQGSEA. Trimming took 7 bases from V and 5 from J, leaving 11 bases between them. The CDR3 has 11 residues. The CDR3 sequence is CSARPGETQYF. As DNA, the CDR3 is TGCAGCGCCCGGCCGGGGGAGACCCAGTACTTC.

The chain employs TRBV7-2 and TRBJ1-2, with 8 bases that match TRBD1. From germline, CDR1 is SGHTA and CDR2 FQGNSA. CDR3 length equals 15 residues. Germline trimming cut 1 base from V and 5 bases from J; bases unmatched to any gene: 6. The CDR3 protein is CASSLVPQGDYGYTF. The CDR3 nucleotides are TGTGCCAGCAGCTTAGTCCCACAGGGGGATTATGGCTACACCTTC.

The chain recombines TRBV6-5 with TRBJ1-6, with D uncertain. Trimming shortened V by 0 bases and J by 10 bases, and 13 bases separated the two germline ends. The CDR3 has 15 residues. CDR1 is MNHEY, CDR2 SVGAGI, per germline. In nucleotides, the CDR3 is TGTGCCAGCAGTTACTCGCCCACGGTTCGATCACCCCTCCACTTT. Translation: CASSYSPTVRSPLHF.

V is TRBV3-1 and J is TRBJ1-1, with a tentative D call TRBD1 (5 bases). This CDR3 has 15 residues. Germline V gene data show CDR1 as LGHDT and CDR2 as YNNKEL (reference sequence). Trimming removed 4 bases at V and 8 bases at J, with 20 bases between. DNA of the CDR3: TGTGCCAGCAGCCCTAGCGGGGCGCGTGGGCAGGAAGCTTTCTTT. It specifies CASSPSGARGQEAFF.

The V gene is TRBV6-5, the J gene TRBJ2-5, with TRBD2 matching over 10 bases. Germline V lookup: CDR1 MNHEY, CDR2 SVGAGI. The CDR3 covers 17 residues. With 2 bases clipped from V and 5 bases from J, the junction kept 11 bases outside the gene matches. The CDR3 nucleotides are TGTGCCAGCAGTTACGCAACTAGCGGGGTACGGGGGGAGACCCAGTACTTC. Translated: CASSYATSGVRGETQYF.

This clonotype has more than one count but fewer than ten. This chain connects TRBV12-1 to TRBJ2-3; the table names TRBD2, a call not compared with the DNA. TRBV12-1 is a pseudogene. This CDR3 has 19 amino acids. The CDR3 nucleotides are TGTGCCAGCAGCTTACCGGGACTAGCGGGGGGGAAGAGCACAGATACGCAGTATTTT. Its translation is CASSLPGLAGGKSTDTQYF.

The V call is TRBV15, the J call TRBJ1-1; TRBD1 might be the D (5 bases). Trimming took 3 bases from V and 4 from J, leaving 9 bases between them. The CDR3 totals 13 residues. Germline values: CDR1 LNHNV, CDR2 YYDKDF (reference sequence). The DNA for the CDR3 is TGTGCCACCAGCAGGACAGAGGGCACTGAAGCTTTCTTT. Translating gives CATSRTEGTEAFF.

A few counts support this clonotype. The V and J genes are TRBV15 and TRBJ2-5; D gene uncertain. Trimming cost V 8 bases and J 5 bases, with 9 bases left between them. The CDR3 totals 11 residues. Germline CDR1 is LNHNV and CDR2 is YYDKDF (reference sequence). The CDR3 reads CATQVKETQYF. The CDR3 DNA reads TGTGCCACCCAAGTAAAGGAGACCCAGTACTTC.

The chain's CDR3 is CASTPRGREETQYF. DNA for the CDR3: TGTGCCAGCACCCCACGGGGGCGCGAGGAGACCCAGTACTTC. J is TRBJ2-5 and V is TRBV6-6; either TRBD1 or TRBD2 may fit D (6 bases each). This CDR3 region has 14 residues. The V end was cut by 7 bases, the J end by 5 bases, with 17 bases between. The germline V gene encodes CDR1 MNHNY and CDR2 SVGAGI (reference sequence).

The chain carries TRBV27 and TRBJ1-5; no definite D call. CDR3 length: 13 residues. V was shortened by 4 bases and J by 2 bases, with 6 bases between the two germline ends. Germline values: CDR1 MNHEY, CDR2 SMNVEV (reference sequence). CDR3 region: CASSWERNQPQHF. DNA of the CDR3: TGTGCCAGCAGTTGGGAGCGCAATCAGCCCCAGCATTTT.

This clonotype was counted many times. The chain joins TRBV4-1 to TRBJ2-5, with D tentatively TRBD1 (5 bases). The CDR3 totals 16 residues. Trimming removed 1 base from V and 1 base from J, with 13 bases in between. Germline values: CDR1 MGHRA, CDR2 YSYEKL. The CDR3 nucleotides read TGCGCCAGCAGCCAAGGCAGGGTGGGGTCCCAAGAGACCCAGTACTTC. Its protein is CASSQGRVGSQETQYF.

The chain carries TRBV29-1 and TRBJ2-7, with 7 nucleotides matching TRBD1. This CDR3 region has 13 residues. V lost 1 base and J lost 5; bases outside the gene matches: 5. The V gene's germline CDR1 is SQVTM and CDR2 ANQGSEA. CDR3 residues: CSVEGGTVDEQYF. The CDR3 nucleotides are TGCAGCGTTGAAGGAGGGACAGTTGACGAGCAGTACTTC.

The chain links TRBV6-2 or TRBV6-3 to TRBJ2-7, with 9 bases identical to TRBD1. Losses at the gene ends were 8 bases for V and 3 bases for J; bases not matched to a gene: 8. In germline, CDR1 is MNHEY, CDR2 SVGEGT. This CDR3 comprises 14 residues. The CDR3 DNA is TGTGCCAGCTCCGGGACAGGGAGGAACTACGAGCAGTACTTC. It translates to CASSGTGRNYEQYF.

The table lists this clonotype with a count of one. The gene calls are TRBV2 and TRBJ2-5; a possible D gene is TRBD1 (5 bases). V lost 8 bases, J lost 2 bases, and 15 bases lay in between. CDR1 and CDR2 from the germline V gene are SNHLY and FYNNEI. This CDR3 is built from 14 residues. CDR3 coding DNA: TGTGCCAGCGAAGATACAGGCGAACAAGAGACCCAGTACTTC. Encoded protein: CASEDTGEQETQYF. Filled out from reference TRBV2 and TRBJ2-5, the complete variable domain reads EPEVTQTPSHQVTQMGQEVILRCVPISNHLYFYWYRQILGQKVEFLVSFYNNEISEKSEIFDDQFSVERPDGSNFTLKIRSTKLEDSAMYFCASEDTGEQETQYFGPGTRLLVL.

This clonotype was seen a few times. The CDR3 bases are TGCAGTGCTGAGCAGGGAAGTGGGGCCAACGTCCTGACTTTC. Translation: CSAEQGSGANVLTF. The V gene is TRBV20-1, the J gene TRBJ2-6; weak D call: TRBD1 (5 bases). The CDR3 runs 14 residues. The V and J ends lost 5 bases and 3 bases respectively, with 11 bases between them. The germline gives CDR1 DFQATT, CDR2 SNEGSKA (reference sequence).

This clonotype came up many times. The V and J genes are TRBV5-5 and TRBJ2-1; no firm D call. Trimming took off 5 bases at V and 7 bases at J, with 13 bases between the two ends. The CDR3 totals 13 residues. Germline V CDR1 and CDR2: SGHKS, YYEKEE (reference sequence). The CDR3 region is CASSQNTRNEQFF. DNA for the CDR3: TGTGCCAGCAGTCAAAATACAAGGAATGAGCAGTTCTTC.

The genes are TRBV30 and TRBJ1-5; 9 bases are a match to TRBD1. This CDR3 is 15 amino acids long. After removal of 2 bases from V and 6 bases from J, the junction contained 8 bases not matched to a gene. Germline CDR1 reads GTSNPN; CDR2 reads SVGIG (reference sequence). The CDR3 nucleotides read TGTGCCTGGAGTTCCGGGACAGGGAATCGTCAGCCCCAGCATTTT. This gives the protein CAWSSGTGNRQPQHF.